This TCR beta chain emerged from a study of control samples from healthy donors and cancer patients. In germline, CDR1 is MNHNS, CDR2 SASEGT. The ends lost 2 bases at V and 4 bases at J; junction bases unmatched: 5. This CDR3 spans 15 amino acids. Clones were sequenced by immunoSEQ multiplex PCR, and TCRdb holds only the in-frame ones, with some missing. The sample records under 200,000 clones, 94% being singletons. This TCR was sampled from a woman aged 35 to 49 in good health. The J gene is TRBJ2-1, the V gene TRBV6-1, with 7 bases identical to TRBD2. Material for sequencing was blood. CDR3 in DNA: TGTGCCAGCAGTGAATACCACGGGGGGTACAATGAGCAGTTCTTC. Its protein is CASSEYHGGYNEQFF.